Below, 23 T cell receptor beta chains from the same sample are listed, as sequenced in a study of tumor-infiltrating lymphocytes in primary liver carcinoma. Total RNA (roughly 0.45 ug) served as template for TCR beta cDNA synthesis primed by a constant-region primer. What produced the TCR beta libraries was three nested multiplex PCR rounds using slightly modified ARM-PCR. Running roughly 10 cycles apiece, the first two PCR rounds relied on TRBV1-TRBV30 forward primers together with a C-beta reverse primer. Via MiXCR, TCRdb re-called the multiplex PCR reads, giving one row per CDR3 protein. The sample consists of some 180,000 distinct CDR3 sequences, about 60% of them appearing once. The source of the blood RNA was unsorted whole blood, and germline DNA was extracted as well. The specimen sequenced was peripheral blood. The origin of the receptors is a man between 35 and 55 years old with primary liver carcinoma and hepatitis B virus infection.

A word on this clonotype: A read error may account for a junction end that differs from germline. The chain combines TRBV14 with TRBJ2-1; D may be TRBD2 (6 bases). Germline V lookup: CDR1 SGHDN, CDR2 FVKESK. The CDR3 is 13 amino acids. In DNA form, the CDR3 reads TGTGCCAGCACTCCCGGGACTCGGGATGAACAGTTCTTC. It translates to CASTPGTRDEQFF. Together with reference TRBV14 and TRBJ2-1, the CDR3 gives the full variable domain: EAGVTQFPSHSVIEKGQTVTLRCDPISGHDNLYWYRRVMGKEIKFLLHFVKESKQDESGMPNNRFLAERTGGTYSTLKVQPAELEDSGVYFCASTPGTRDEQFFGPGTRLTVL.

A remark on this clonotype: The junction departs from the called germline gene at one end, perhaps through a read error. The chain uses TRBV5-6 and TRBJ2-5; D is undetermined. From germline, CDR1 is SGHDT and CDR2 YYEEEE. CDR3 length: 12 amino acids. The CDR3 sequence is CASRILSSLPHF. The CDR3, as DNA: TGTGCCAGCAGGATCCTCTCGAGTCTTCCCCACTTC.

In regard to this clonotype: One end of the junction is discordant with germline, which a read error may explain. The chain employs TRBV11-1 and TRBJ1-2; unclear D gene. The length of the CDR3 is 14 residues. The germline V gene has CDR1 SGHAT and CDR2 FQDESV (reference sequence). CDR3 protein: CASSFQVTNCGYTF. As DNA, the CDR3 is TGTGCCAGCAGCTTCCAGGTGACTAACTGTGGCTACACCTTC.

A word on this clonotype: Because it lacks the conserved phenylalanine or tryptophan at the end, this CDR3 is likely a read error. The chain employs TRBV6-5 and TRBJ2-7, with 7 nucleotides matching TRBD1. The CDR3 spans 14 residues. Germline CDR1 is MNHEY and CDR2 is SVGAGI. Here the CDR3 DNA reads TGTACCAGCAGTTACTTGGACAGGAATTACGAGCAGTACTCC. Translated, it gives CTSSYLDRNYEQYS.

This clonotype was seen only a few times. The V gene is TRBV6-1, the J gene TRBJ2-3, with TRBD1 identical over 7 bases. CDR1 and CDR2 (germline): MNHNS, SASEGT. V was pared by 6 bases and J by 2 bases, with 11 bases of the junction left unmatched. The CDR3 consists of 16 residues. CDR3: CASSRWDSDPTDTQYF. Here the CDR3 DNA reads TGTGCCAGCAGCCGTTGGGACAGTGACCCCACAGATACGCAGTATTTT.

The chain carries TRBV4-2 and TRBJ1-5; possible D gene TRBD1, 6 bases. This CDR3 contains 17 residues. Germline V gene lookup returns CDR1 LGHNA and CDR2 YNFKEQ. V dropped 0 bases and J dropped 6 bases, with 18 bases sitting between them. The CDR3 here is CASSQDPRRGAGQPQHF. CDR3 nucleotides: TGTGCCAGCAGCCAAGATCCTCGACGGGGGGCCGGTCAGCCCCAGCATTTT.

Concerning this clonotype itself: This may be a read error: a much more frequent sequence differs by one nucleotide. The V and J genes are TRBV29-1 and TRBJ2-1, with D possibly matching TRBD1 (6 bases). The CDR3 is 13 residues long. Germline CDR1 SQVTM, CDR2 ANQGSEA. The CDR3: CSAEDSRGNEQFF. Here the CDR3 DNA reads TGCAGCGCTGAAGACTCCAGGGGAAATGAGCAGTTCTTC.

There are a few counts of this clonotype. The chain has TRBV4-1 and TRBJ1-1; the match to TRBD1 covers 8 bases. The CDR3 is 17 residues long. Germline lookup yields CDR1 MGHRA and CDR2 YSYEKL. With 3 bases clipped from V and 5 bases from J, the junction kept 14 bases outside the gene matches. The CDR3 loop is CASSQGGVGTGPTEAFF. The CDR3 DNA follows: TGCGCCAGCAGCCAGGGGGGGGTCGGGACAGGTCCTACTGAAGCTTTCTTT.

This sequence joins TRBV10-3 and TRBJ2-2; 7 bases line up with TRBD2. This CDR3 is 14 amino acids long. Looked up from germline, CDR1 is ENHRY and CDR2 is SYGVKD. V shed 3 bases and J 2 bases; nucleotides not matched to a gene: 0. The CDR3, as DNA: TGTGCCATCAGTGAAGCGGGAAACACCGGGGAGCTGTTTTTT. Translating it yields CAISEAGNTGELFF.

Turning to this clonotype: This clone may be a read error of a much larger clone one base away. This sequence joins TRBV29-1 and TRBJ2-3; D is ambiguous. CDR3 length: 13 amino acids. Germline-derived CDR1 and CDR2 are SQVTM and ANQGSEA. The CDR3 region has the DNA TGCCGCGTCCGTTGGGTGAGTGGAGATACGCAGTATTTT. Translated, it gives CRVRWVSGDTQYF.

As for this clonotype: The junction does not match germline at one end; this may be a read error. The chain combines TRBV11-2 with TRBJ2-7; D uncertain. Germline V CDR1 and CDR2: SGHAT, FQNNGV. The CDR3 extends over 14 amino acids. CDR3: CTSSFLFSSYEQHF. In DNA form, the CDR3 reads TGTACCAGCAGCTTCCTTTTTAGCTCCTACGAGCAGCACTTC.

The genes are TRBV5-4 and TRBJ2-1; D not resolved. Trimming took off 4 bases at V and 7 bases at J, with 12 bases between the two ends. In germline, CDR1 is SGHNT, CDR2 YYREEE (reference sequence). There are 13 residues in the CDR3. The CDR3, as DNA: TGTGCCAGCAGCGTCGACTTCCTGAATGAGCAGTTCTTC. As protein: CASSVDFLNEQFF. The full variable domain, its missing parts supplied by reference TRBV5-4 and TRBJ2-1, is ETGVTQSPTHLIKTRGQQVTLRCSSQSGHNTVSWYQQALGQGPQFIFQYYREEENGRGNFPPRFSGLQFPNYSSELNVNALELDDSALYLCASSVDFLNEQFFGPGTRLTVL.

This chain joins TRBV29-1 and TRBJ2-5; unclear D gene. The length of the CDR3 is 13 residues. Germline V gives CDR1 SQVTM, CDR2 ANQGSEA. V gave up 0 bases and J gave up 5 bases, with 10 bases separating them. The CDR3 region is CSVEEYGRETQYF. The CDR3 DNA is TGCAGCGTTGAAGAATACGGGCGGGAGACCCAGTACTTC.

Concerning this clonotype: At one end the junction does not follow the germline gene, possibly because of a read error. The chain combines TRBV6-6 with TRBJ2-3; 8 bases are a match to TRBD2. The CDR3 covers 13 residues. Germline CDR1 is MNHNY and CDR2 is SVGAGI (reference sequence). The CDR3 loop is CDSGGAVGNTQYF. DNA for the CDR3: TGTGACAGCGGGGGAGCGGTCGGAAATACGCAGTATTTT.

A word on this clonotype: A read error may explain this, as a much larger clone is one base away. J is TRBJ2-7 and V is TRBV11-2; 9 positions match TRBD2. This CDR3 is built from 16 residues. Looked up from germline, CDR1 is SGHAT and CDR2 is FQNNGV. In DNA, the CDR3 is TGTGCCAGCAGCCTTACCACTAGCGGGCCCTCCTACGATCAGTACTTC. The encoded protein is CASSLTTSGPSYDQYF.

CDR3 DNA: TGTGCCAGCAACTTGGATTATCCACCAGGGACAGGGGCATACGAGCAGTACTTC. Translated, it gives CASNLDYPPGTGAYEQYF. The chain recombines TRBV11-2 with TRBJ2-7, with 10 bases fitting TRBD1. V gave up 7 bases and J gave up 4 bases; unmatched junction bases: 19. Germline loops: CDR1 SGHAT, CDR2 FQNNGV. The CDR3 runs to 18 residues.

The sample holds one count of this clonotype. Relative to the germline gene, one junction end is altered; a read error may explain this. For the CDR3, the DNA is TGTGCCAGCAGCTTAGCGCGAAGGACAGACGGGGCTTTAGCCAAAAACATTCGGTACTTC. It codes for CASSLARRTDGALAKNIRYF. The chain employs TRBV7-9 and TRBJ2-4, with D possibly being TRBD1 (6 bases). This CDR3 is 20 amino acids long. CDR1 SEHNR and CDR2 FQNEAQ come from the germline V gene (reference sequence).

The chain uses TRBV4-1 and TRBJ2-6; TRBD1 might be the D (5 bases). The germline V gene has CDR1 MGHRA and CDR2 YSYEKL. Deletions cut 1 base from V and 0 bases from J, with 10 bases between. The CDR3 length is 17 residues. CDR3 in DNA: TGCGCCAGCAGCCAAGCAGGGCAACACTCTGGGGCCAACGTCCTGACTTTC. It translates to CASSQAGQHSGANVLTF.

The chain couples TRBV12-3 or TRBV12-4 to TRBJ2-7; 15 positions match TRBD2. CDR3 size: 15 residues. Germline trimming cut 5 bases from V and 6 bases from J; bases unmatched to any gene: 5. This CDR3 reads CASSGTGLAGGEQYF. The CDR3 region has the DNA TGTGCCAGCAGTGGGACGGGACTAGCGGGAGGCGAGCAGTACTTC.

The chain carries TRBV6-6 and TRBJ1-6; D is undetermined. This CDR3 contains 14 residues. Germline CDR1 is MNHNY and CDR2 is SVGAGI (reference sequence). Trimming left V 5 bases short and J 15 bases short, with 20 bases between. The CDR3 bases are TGTGCCAGCAGTCACATTAAAGACGGAGCAGGCCTCCACTTT. This sequence encodes CASSHIKDGAGLHF.

This chain uses TRBV10-3 with TRBJ2-7, with TRBD2 identical over 12 bases. Germline V CDR1 and CDR2: ENHRY, SYGVKD. This CDR3 region has 14 residues. Trimming removed 4 bases from V and 7 bases from J; junction bases left unmatched: 5. CDR3 DNA: TGTGCCATCAGTGTCTCCGGGACTAGCGGGGAGCAGTACTTC. This sequence encodes CAISVSGTSGEQYF.

Comments on this clonotype: This sequence may be a read error, since a much larger clone differs from it by one base. The chain couples TRBV29-1 to TRBJ2-1; D call uncertain. Trimming shortened V by 7 bases and J by 10 bases, and 20 bases separated the two germline ends. This CDR3 has 13 residues. Germline V lookup: CDR1 SQVTM, CDR2 ANQGSEA. The CDR3 coding sequence is TGCAGCGCCGCTAACCCTAAAGGGAACGAGCAGTTCTTC. Protein product: CSAANPKGNEQFF.

This clonotype occurred once. One end of the junction does not line up with germline, which may come from a read error. The chain is built from TRBV5-5 and TRBJ2-2, with TRBD2 identical over 10 bases. This CDR3 region has 17 residues. Germline V CDR1 and CDR2: SGHKS, YYEKEE (reference sequence). The chain's CDR3 is CASSPALAGVSTRELFF. DNA of the CDR3: TGTGCCAGCAGCCCCGCCCTAGCGGGGGTGAGCACCAGGGAGCTGTTTTTT.